The clone carrying this T cell receptor beta chain came up many times. Its antigen is not identified. These data are taken from a study of T cells in Graves' hyperthyroidism and ophthalmopathy. Whole-study results and caveats: Expanded thyroid clonotypes (above 0.001) were mostly also found in blood. Patients with ophthalmopathy were separated from those with stable hyperthyroidism by a 13 V-J model.

RNA transcripts yielded amplified TCR beta CDR3 regions. A set of HTBI primers served as the primers for a first-round RT-PCR of the TCR CDR3. TCRdb independently ran MiXCR on the multiplex PCR reads; one entry per CDR3 protein. The sample consists of over 450,000 distinct CDR3 sequences, roughly 18% of them appearing once. This CDR3 spans 13 amino acids. Per the germline V gene, CDR1 is SGHAT and CDR2 is FQNNGV. V lost 3 bases and J lost 4, with 10 bases in between. The sequenced sample was blood. The source is a young woman with Graves' ophthalmopathy. V usage is TRBV11-2 and J usage is TRBJ2-7, with D perhaps matching TRBD1 or TRBD2 (5 bases each). The CDR3 protein is CASSLGVEYEQYF. In DNA form, the CDR3 reads TGTGCCAGCAGCTTGGGGGTGGAGTACGAGCAGTACTTC.